The 21 T cell receptor beta chains below come from one sample, sequenced in a study of T-cell reconstitution after alpha-beta-depleted transplantation in children. Unique molecular identifiers were incorporated when the TCRbeta library was constructed. TCRdb fed the PCR reads into MiXCR, producing one record per CDR3 protein. This sample yields fewer than 550,000 distinct CDR3 sequences, of which roughly 10% are seen a single time; around 2% belongs to the top ten. The starting material was PBMCs, obtained before TCRalphabeta/CD19-depleted stem cell transplant. These receptor sequences come from a child under 10 years old with inherited bone marrow failure, due to receive a stem cell transplant.

This clonotype came up many times. V gene TRBV6-2 or TRBV6-3 combines with J gene TRBJ1-2; TRBD1 aligns across 7 bases. Germline V gene lookup returns CDR1 MNHEY and CDR2 SVGEGT. CDR3 length equals 14 residues. The ends lost 7 bases at V and 7 bases at J; junction bases unmatched: 12. In DNA form, the CDR3 reads TGTGCCAGCACCTTACCCGACAGGGATGGTGGCTACACCTTC. Translation: CASTLPDRDGGYTF.

In this sample, this clonotype turned up many times. The chain is built from TRBV28 and TRBJ2-7; 8 positions agree with TRBD2. The CDR3 runs 15 residues. Unmatched junction bases numbered 7, after V lost 4 bases and J lost 2 bases. The germline gives CDR1 MDHEN, CDR2 SYDVKM. The DNA for the CDR3 is TGTGCCAGCAGTTCAAGCGGGAGAGCGGCCTACGAGCAGTACTTC. It is translated as CASSSSGRAAYEQYF.

In its sample, this clonotype was seen many times. This rearrangement joins TRBV15 to TRBJ2-2, with D uncertain. Trimming took 1 base from V and 4 from J, leaving 16 bases between them. The CDR3 has 17 residues. Germline V CDR1 and CDR2: LNHNV, YYDKDF (reference sequence). For the CDR3, the DNA is TGTGCCACCAGCAGAGGGATCACAAAAGCGCGCACCGGGGAGCTGTTTTTT. It specifies CATSRGITKARTGELFF.

This clonotype was recorded at least ten times. The chain couples TRBV20-1 to TRBJ2-3; D is uncertain. Germline lookup yields CDR1 DFQATT and CDR2 SNEGSKA (reference sequence). The CDR3 runs 14 residues. The V and J ends lost 0 bases and 4 bases respectively, with 11 bases between them. The CDR3 nucleotides read TGCAGTGCTAGAGATTCGACCCAAGCAGATACGCAGTATTTT. Translating gives CSARDSTQADTQYF.

The chain uses TRBV5-6 and TRBJ1-1; 7 bases are a match to TRBD1. The CDR3 is made up of 15 amino acids. Trimming at V came to 4 bases and at J to 6 bases, leaving 12 bases not matched to a gene. CDR1 and CDR2 (germline): SGHDT, YYEEEE. CDR3 nucleotides: TGTGCCAGCAGCCTAGGGACAGTGGCGGGTCCTGAAGCTTTCTTT. Translation gives CASSLGTVAGPEAFF.

This clonotype was detected ten times or more. The J gene is TRBJ2-4, the V gene TRBV27; D perhaps matches TRBD2 (7 bases). The ends were cut back, 0 bases at V and 3 bases at J, with 9 bases in the middle. Germline V gives CDR1 MNHEY, CDR2 SMNVEV (reference sequence). The CDR3 contains 15 residues. The CDR3 coding sequence is TGTGCCAGCAGTTTATCAGGGGGGGGCAAAAACATTCAGTACTTC. It yields the protein CASSLSGGGKNIQYF.

This clonotype has ten or more counts. The V and J genes are TRBV15 and TRBJ2-5; 11 bases fit TRBD2. V dropped 6 bases and J dropped 3; count of bases not matched to a gene: 18. CDR3 length equals 19 residues. The germline gives CDR1 LNHNV, CDR2 YYDKDF (reference sequence). CDR3 nucleotides: TGTGCCACCAGGGACTCCGGGACTAGCGGAACAAAACCCAAAGAGACCCAGTACTTC. Its translation: CATRDSGTSGTKPKETQYF.

This clonotype was seen at least ten times. This chain connects TRBV12-3 or TRBV12-4 to TRBJ2-1; TRBD2 agrees at 13 bases. Trimming removed 5 bases from V and 7 bases from J; junction bases left unmatched: 8. This CDR3 region has 16 residues. CDR3 amino acids: CASSPVWTSGRNEQFF. CDR3 bases: TGTGCCAGCAGTCCCGTGTGGACTAGCGGGAGAAATGAGCAGTTCTTC.

In this sample, this clonotype turned up a few times. J is TRBJ1-2 and V is TRBV7-9; 7 bases match TRBD1. From germline, CDR1 is SEHNR and CDR2 FQNEAQ (reference sequence). After removal of 2 bases from V and 2 bases from J, the junction contained 5 bases not matched to a gene. The CDR3 contains 15 residues. The CDR3 here is CASSLPSRGNYGYTF. Written as DNA, the CDR3 is TGTGCCAGCAGCTTACCCAGCAGGGGGAACTATGGCTACACCTTC.

This chain's CDR3 is CSAPPGQVDQPQHF. As DNA, the CDR3 is TGCAGTGCTCCCCCCGGACAGGTGGATCAGCCCCAGCATTTT. This chain connects TRBV20-1 to TRBJ1-5, with TRBD1 matching over 7 bases. V shed 5 bases and J 5 bases; nucleotides not matched to a gene: 9. The germline V gene has CDR1 DFQATT and CDR2 SNEGSKA (reference sequence). This CDR3 has 14 amino acids.

This clonotype was seen a few times. The rearrangement links TRBV30 to TRBJ2-3; no clear D gene. V was cut by 1 base and J by 2 bases, with 16 bases left in between. This CDR3 has 16 amino acids. In germline, CDR1 is GTSNPN, CDR2 SVGIG (reference sequence). This CDR3 is CAWSATSRPLTDTQYF. Here the CDR3 DNA reads TGTGCCTGGAGTGCAACAAGCCGACCCCTCACAGATACGCAGTATTTT.

This clonotype was observed at least ten times. The chain links TRBV28 to TRBJ1-2; 7 bases agree with TRBD1. CDR1 is MDHEN and CDR2 is SYDVKM in the germline V gene. The CDR3 sequence is 12 residues long. The junction had 7 bases not matched to a gene; V was cut back by 5 bases and J by 10 bases. The CDR3 is CASSRDSPDYTF. The CDR3 DNA follows: TGTGCCAGCAGTCGGGACAGCCCGGACTACACCTTC.

The sample holds many counts of this clonotype. The rearrangement links TRBV4-3 to TRBJ1-1; D possibly corresponds to TRBD1 (5 bases). The CDR3 length is 15 residues. Trimming stripped 4 bases from V and 1 base from J, with 13 bases between. CDR1 is LGHNA and CDR2 is YSLEER in the germline V gene. CDR3: CASSPHGAANTEAFF. CDR3 bases: TGCGCCAGCAGCCCCCATGGGGCCGCGAACACTGAAGCTTTCTTT.

The sample holds many counts of this clonotype. The chain recombines TRBV20-1 with TRBJ2-1, with no clear D. Germline CDR1 and CDR2: DFQATT and SNEGSKA (reference sequence). Trimming shortened V by 0 bases and J by 7 bases, and 16 bases separated the two germline ends. The length of the CDR3 is 15 residues. The CDR3 reads CSAREARSSGNEQFF. The CDR3 nucleotides are TGCAGTGCTAGAGAGGCCCGATCATCGGGTAATGAGCAGTTCTTC.

This clonotype has only a few counts. This chain uses TRBV30 with TRBJ2-4; D is ambiguous. Trimming shortened V by 0 bases and J by 8 bases, and 20 bases separated the two germline ends. The CDR3 extends over 16 amino acids. In germline, CDR1 is GTSNPN, CDR2 SVGIG (reference sequence). The CDR3, as DNA: TGTGCCTGGAGTGTTCCAGGAACAGTCCCTTATGACATTCAGTACTTC. It translates to CAWSVPGTVPYDIQYF.

The genes are TRBV29-1 and TRBJ2-1, with D tentatively TRBD2 (5 bases). CDR1 is SQVTM and CDR2 is ANQGSEA in the germline V gene. CDR3 size: 14 residues. V was cut by 4 bases and J by 4 bases, with 14 bases left in between. The DNA for the CDR3 is TGCAGCGTTGGAGCCCCTACTAGGTACAATGAGCAGTTCTTC. This gives the protein CSVGAPTRYNEQFF.

This clonotype appeared many times. This rearrangement joins TRBV6-2 or TRBV6-3 to TRBJ1-1, with TRBD1 as a possible D gene (5 bases). The CDR3 has 14 residues. Germline CDR1 MNHEY, CDR2 SVGEGT. Trimming took off 4 bases at V and 6 bases at J, with 15 bases between the two ends. In DNA form, the CDR3 reads TGTGCCAGCAGTTGGGGACCCCTCCGAGCTGAAGCTTTCTTT. It yields the protein CASSWGPLRAEAFF.

In its sample, this clonotype was seen a few times. The chain joins TRBV28 to TRBJ2-7; tentative D call: TRBD1 (6 bases). This CDR3 is 15 amino acids long. Trimming shortened V by 5 bases and J by 0 bases, and 14 bases separated the two germline ends. CDR1 and CDR2 (germline): MDHEN, SYDVKM. The CDR3 loop is CASSTDRTLSYEQYF. As DNA, the CDR3 is TGTGCCAGCAGTACCGACAGGACTCTCTCCTACGAGCAGTACTTC.

There are many counts of this clonotype. J is TRBJ2-5 and V is TRBV11-2; 8 bases are a match to TRBD2. The CDR3 loop spans 18 amino acids. V lost 1 base to trimming and J lost 2 bases; unmatched junction nucleotides: 12. Germline-derived CDR1 and CDR2 are SGHAT and FQNNGV. The CDR3: CASSLGPPGTGGQETQYF. Written as DNA, the CDR3 is TGTGCCAGCAGCTTAGGCCCCCCTGGAACGGGAGGGCAAGAGACCCAGTACTTC.

This clonotype was observed at least ten times. The chain joins TRBV5-1 to TRBJ2-7; D remains ambiguous. V dropped 0 bases and J dropped 1 base, with 8 bases sitting between them. The germline CDR1 and CDR2 sequences are SGHRS and YFSETQ. The length of the CDR3 is 14 residues. The CDR3 region is CASSLAIGSYEQYF. The CDR3 DNA reads TGCGCCAGCAGCTTGGCCATCGGTTCCTACGAGCAGTACTTC.

This clonotype appeared many times. The V and J genes are TRBV7-2 and TRBJ2-7, with 13 bases that match TRBD2. The germline gives CDR1 SGHTA, CDR2 FQGNSA. The CDR3 has 16 residues. V dropped 5 bases and J dropped 3; count of bases not matched to a gene: 7. The CDR3 loop reads CASSARLAGGNYEQYF. As DNA, the CDR3 is TGTGCCAGCAGCGCCCGACTAGCGGGAGGAAACTACGAGCAGTACTTC.